Included here is one T cell receptor beta chain sequence, with context. Its binding antigen is unknown. No much larger clonotype is one base removed from it; base qualities were not supplied. The data are from a study of Graves' ophthalmopathy and Graves' hyperthyroidism (dated by TCRdb to the late 2010s). Concerning the study at large: Peripheral blood was collected before any treatment was given, at the time of initial diagnosis. The study used signatures of the TCR beta repertoire to tell Graves' ophthalmopathy apart from Graves' hyperthyroidism and to predict which patients would progress to ophthalmopathy. In total, 135 blood samples were TCR-sequenced: roughly 45 ophthalmopathy, approximately 75 hyperthyroidism and around 17 hyperthyroidism-to-ophthalmopathy patients. A discovery set of about a hundred patients (around 40 ophthalmopathy, 55 to 65 stable hyperthyroidism) was enrolled to explore V-J signatures distinguishing ophthalmopathy from hyperthyroidism. An independent validation cohort was composed of approximately 19 hyperthyroidism patients and over 15 patients who later progressed from hyperthyroidism to ophthalmopathy. In about six hyperthyroidism patients, the T-cell repertoires found in thyroid tissue were compared with those found in blood. Following sample collection, hyperthyroidism patients were given methimazole at a starting dose of 30 mg daily, and ophthalmopathy patients were given high-dose intravenous methylprednisolone. The 75 to 100 discovery patients were randomly split 7:3 into training and test sets.

Broad study findings and their caveats: In validation, the model predicted ophthalmopathy progression with less than 71% sensitivity and about 77% specificity; some 13 predicted patients were CT-confirmed with GO in a median of around 6.5 months. No statistical method was used to set the sample size in advance, and the investigators knew which group each participant was assigned to. Most expanded thyroid clonotypes with frequency above 0.001 were also detected in blood, suggesting blood repertoires may reflect the thyroid immune response. In cross-validation, the 13-signature model distinguished ophthalmopathy from stable hyperthyroidism with 85% to 90% sensitivity and nearly 82% specificity, and in the test set the corresponding values were about 80% and 75%.

TCR beta CDR3 regions were amplified from RNA transcripts for repertoire sequencing. A first-round RT-PCR used HTBI primers with the Qiagen OneStep RT-PCR kit, followed by a second-round multiplex PCR, size selection and purification. Libraries were sequenced paired-end with 100 bp reads on an Illumina HiSeq2000. Per the original workflow: Reads were processed with SOAPnuke, discarding reads with adapters, uncalled bases, mean Phred below 15, or no exact constant-primer or identifier match. High-quality paired reads were merged with COPE v1.2.5. Clonotypes were defined as unique nucleotide sequences and were aligned to IMGT TRB V, D and J references using MiTCR v1.1. The analysis was limited to V-J combinations with a frequency above 0.0001, which together covered roughly 99% of repertoires. A TCR clonal expansion and chaos score per V-J combination was defined as the ratio of F50 clonal expansion to chaos observed in the TCRdist matrix. Welch's t-statistics and random forest were used to narrow the features down to 10 to 15 V-J combinations, which were then fed into a naive Bayes classifier. Thyroid-blood repertoire similarity was quantified with the Morisita-Horn index. TCRdb reanalyzed the raw reads on its own, using fastp at Q25 for trimming and MiXCR for clone calling, and kept in-frame beta chains. Rows with a matching CDR3 protein are joined into one entry that keeps the most common DNA and genes. It is TCRdb's table, rather than the study itself, that gives the V and J calls and clone size. The sample table holds about 210,000 distinct CDR3 sequences, of which 29% were seen once. The top ten clonotypes cover approximately 9.6% of the sample.

Ophthalmopathy patients were characterized by moderately to severely active disease, a Clinical Activity Score of at least 3, a NOSPECS grade of at least 4, and a disease duration under 3 months. Patients with other autoimmune diseases, uncontrolled infections, pregnancy or lactation were excluded from the study. Diagnosis relied on clinical symptoms, serum thyroxine, TRAb, thyroid ultrasound and orbital computed tomography. Ficoll-Paque density gradient centrifugation was used to isolate PBMCs from 8 to 10 ml of fresh peripheral blood. Trizol reagent was used to extract the total RNA, and its quality was then checked on an Agilent 2100 Bioanalyzer. Reading from cysteine to phenylalanine, the CDR3 counts 14 amino acids. Of the read, only the CDR3 DNA is kept; its 42 bases are in frame from base 1. The germline V gene specifies MNHEY as CDR1 and SVGEGT as CDR2. The junction shows trimming of 7 bases on V and 1 base on J, plus 13 bases between the germline ends.

The material sequenced was peripheral blood. The chain couples TRBV6-2 or TRBV6-3 to TRBJ1-1; D gene: possibly TRBD1, on 6 matching bases. The sequence came from a man aged 45-65 years with Graves' ophthalmopathy. Donor details come from another sample of the same person, matched by shared clones. This receptor carries the CDR3 CASKNPGENTEAFF. The DNA sequence is given as TGTGCCAGCAAAAACCCAGGGGAGAACACTGAAGCTTTCTTT.